Below, 18 T cell receptor beta chains from the same sample are listed, as sequenced in a study of shared clonotypes between healthy human individuals. Data came from immunoSEQ multiplex PCR; TCRdb stores just in-frame clones and leaves some out. This sample has some 630,000 clones, with roughly 78% found just once. What was sequenced was memory CD4+ T cells sorted from blood. The subset was: CD45RA-negative fraction. These receptors were collected from a woman aged 25 to 39 in good health.

This clone appeared a single time. The chain uses TRBV11-1 and TRBJ2-2; possibly TRBD1 for D (6 bases). The CDR3 is 15 amino acids. V was cut by 6 bases and J by 1 base, with 12 bases left in between. Per the germline V gene, CDR1 is SGHAT and CDR2 is FQDESV (reference sequence). Here the CDR3 reads CASSRATGNTGELFF. CDR3 bases: TGTGCCAGCAGTCGCGCGACAGGGAACACCGGGGAGCTGTTTTTT.

The V gene is TRBV9, the J gene TRBJ1-2; TRBD1 matches at 10 bases. The CDR3 contains 15 residues. CDR1 and CDR2 from the germline V gene are SGDLS and YYNGEE. Trimming took 3 bases from V and 8 from J; bases not matched to a gene: 10. CDR3 nucleotides: TGTGCCAGCAGCGCAGGGACAGGGGAAATTCGAGGCTACACCTTC. Protein: CASSAGTGEIRGYTF.

The rearrangement joins TRBV7-9 to TRBJ1-2, with D unresolved. Germline-derived CDR1 and CDR2 are SEHNR and FQNEAQ (reference sequence). This CDR3 contains 15 residues. V was trimmed by 1 base and J by 6 bases, leaving 15 bases between them. The CDR3 sequence: CASSLGASAPHGYTF. CDR3 sequence (DNA): TGTGCCAGCAGCTTAGGGGCCTCAGCCCCCCATGGCTACACCTTC.

This clone has a single count. This rearrangement joins TRBV6-5 to TRBJ2-2, with D perhaps being TRBD1 or TRBD2 (5 bases each). The CDR3 consists of 15 residues. The V end lost 1 base, the J end lost 4 bases, and 10 bases lay between the germline ends. In germline, CDR1 is MNHEY, CDR2 SVGAGI. The CDR3 DNA is TGTGCCAGCAGTTACTTGTCGGGGCGCACCGGGGAGCTGTTTTTT. It codes for CASSYLSGRTGELFF.

V gene TRBV4-2 combines with J gene TRBJ2-3; TRBD2 is a possible D gene (6 bases). This CDR3 has 15 amino acids. The V and J ends lost 1 base and 0 bases respectively, with 8 bases between them. Looked up from germline, CDR1 is LGHNA and CDR2 is YNFKEQ. CDR3 amino acids: CASSQVGTSTDTQYF. The CDR3 DNA follows: TGTGCCAGCAGCCAAGTGGGGACTAGCACAGATACGCAGTATTTT.

Remarks on this clone: Additional DNA sequences in this sample encode the identical CDR3. The chain recombines TRBV27 with TRBJ1-1; D is perhaps TRBD1 (6 bases). The germline gives CDR1 MNHEY, CDR2 SMNVEV (reference sequence). V lost 2 bases and J 3 bases, leaving 10 bases between the germline ends. CDR3 length: 14 residues. CDR3 loop: CASSLGRGDTEAFF. The DNA of the CDR3 is TGTGCCAGCAGTTTAGGGAGGGGGGACACTGAAGCTTTCTTT.

In its sample, this clone was seen once. The chain has TRBV27 and TRBJ1-1; perhaps TRBD1 as D (5 bases). V lost 1 base to trimming and J lost 2 bases, with 11 bases between them. The germline CDR1 and CDR2 sequences are MNHEY and SMNVEV (reference sequence). The CDR3 consists of 15 residues. The CDR3 sequence is CASSLFGTVNTEAFF. The CDR3 coding sequence is TGTGCCAGCAGTTTATTCGGGACGGTAAACACTGAAGCTTTCTTT.

V is TRBV5-1 and J is TRBJ2-5; D might be TRBD2 (5 bases). The CDR3 is 14 residues long. Trimming removed 0 bases at V and 4 bases at J, with 10 bases between. CDR1 and CDR2 from the germline V gene are SGHRS and YFSETQ. The CDR3 nucleotides are TGCGCCAGCAGCTTGGTGTCAGAGGGAGAGACCCAGTACTTC. Translation gives CASSLVSEGETQYF.

The genes are TRBV25-1 and TRBJ2-7; 8 bases agree with TRBD1. Germline CDR1 MGHDK, CDR2 SYGVNS. The junction had 12 bases not matched to a gene; V was cut back by 7 bases and J by 7 bases. The CDR3 runs 14 residues. The CDR3 nucleotides read TGTGCCAGCACCTCACAGGGGGGTCCGAGGGAGCAGTACTTC. Translating gives CASTSQGGPREQYF.

This clone showed up just a few times. The chain carries TRBV28 and TRBJ1-1, with D hard to call. The CDR3 length is 13 residues. Germline CDR1 and CDR2: MDHEN and SYDVKM. Trimming cost V 4 bases and J 1 base, with 7 bases left between them. CDR3 amino acids: CASSSNPNTEAFF. Written as DNA, the CDR3 is TGTGCCAGCAGTTCTAACCCGAACACTGAAGCTTTCTTT.

The chain carries TRBV6-1 and TRBJ1-1, with unresolved D. Germline CDR1 MNHNS, CDR2 SASEGT. The CDR3 sequence is 13 residues long. V gave up 3 bases and J gave up 10 bases, with 15 bases separating them. The CDR3 nucleotides are TGTGCCAGCAGTGACTACATGGTCCGAGGAGCTTTCTTT. It is translated as CASSDYMVRGAFF.

The chain links TRBV5-6 to TRBJ2-5, with D perhaps TRBD1 (6 bases). V gave up 4 bases and J gave up 5 bases, with 12 bases separating them. Germline CDR1 and CDR2: SGHDT and YYEEEE. The CDR3 spans 13 residues. The CDR3, as DNA: TGTGCCAGCAGCCAGAGGACAGTCGAGACCCAGTACTTC. This gives the protein CASSQRTVETQYF.

V usage is TRBV10-3 and J usage is TRBJ2-7; possibly TRBD2 for D (6 bases). The V and J ends lost 6 bases and 0 bases respectively, with 15 bases between them. Germline V CDR1 and CDR2: ENHRY, SYGVKD. This CDR3 contains 15 residues. In DNA form, the CDR3 reads TGTGCCATCAGGAATACCGGGACTCTCTCCTACGAGCAGTACTTC. It codes for CAIRNTGTLSYEQYF.

This clone came up a few times. This chain joins TRBV6-5 and TRBJ2-7; 8 bases agree with TRBD1. Germline V CDR1 and CDR2: MNHEY, SVGAGI. The CDR3 covers 16 residues. The V gene end was trimmed by 4 bases and the J gene end by 3 bases; junction bases not matched to a gene: 11. Here the CDR3 DNA reads TGTGCCAGCAGTTCAAGAGGACAGGGCAATCACTACGAGCAGTACTTC. It yields the protein CASSSRGQGNHYEQYF.

V and J are TRBV28 and TRBJ1-5; a possible D gene is TRBD1 (6 bases). V was trimmed by 6 bases and J by 9 bases, leaving 9 bases between them. There are 11 residues in the CDR3. Germline CDR1 is MDHEN and CDR2 is SYDVKM. This CDR3 is CASSQGRPQHF. For the CDR3, the DNA is TGTGCCAGCAGCCAGGGGAGGCCCCAGCATTTT.

Of note for this clone: The identical CDR3 is also encoded by other nucleotide sequences in the sample. The V and J genes are TRBV28 and TRBJ1-2, with no clear D. The ends were cut back, 5 bases at V and 1 base at J, with 11 bases in the middle. In germline, CDR1 is MDHEN, CDR2 SYDVKM. This CDR3 is built from 14 residues. In nucleotides, the CDR3 is TGTGCCAGCAGTCCCGGCGGGAGTAACTATGGCTACACCTTC. This encodes CASSPGGSNYGYTF.

CDR3 in DNA: TGTGCCATCAGTGCTGGGGGAGTGAGGGGCACTGAAGCTTTCTTT. It is translated as CAISAGGVRGTEAFF. The rearrangement uses TRBV10-3 and TRBJ1-1; possibly TRBD1 for D (5 bases). Looked up from germline, CDR1 is ENHRY and CDR2 is SYGVKD. The germline V and J ends were trimmed by 4 bases and 4 bases, with 16 bases remaining between them. The CDR3 has 15 amino acids.

The genes are TRBV18 and TRBJ2-2, with 8 bases matching TRBD2. Germline V gene sequence: CDR1 KGHSH, CDR2 LQKENI. This CDR3 comprises 16 residues. The ends lost 2 bases at V and 1 base at J; junction bases unmatched: 3. The CDR3 bases are TGTGCCAGCTCACCATCGAGCGGGGGGAACACCGGGGAGCTGTTTTTT. This gives the protein CASSPSSGGNTGELFF.